The 28 T cell receptor beta chains listed next were all sequenced from one sample in a study of CD8+CD57+ T cells in acquired aplastic anemia. The use of genomic DNA as template underpinned the TCR beta VDJ and CDR3 profiling. TCRdb called the reads again in MiXCR, with one record for every CDR3 protein. The sample records 200,000 to 250,000 distinct CDR3 sequences, 30% to 40% being singletons. The material sequenced was sorted CD4+, CD8+, or CD8+CD57+ T cells (not recorded which) from PBMCs. The receptors stem from a human donor in good health, serving as a control.

As to this clonotype: A single base separates this from a much larger clone, so it may be a read error. The rearrangement uses TRBV6-1 and TRBJ1-2; D unresolved. The germline V gene encodes CDR1 MNHNS and CDR2 SASEGT. V was trimmed by 5 bases and J by 3 bases, leaving 7 bases between them. The CDR3 length is 12 residues. CDR3: CASSPQHYGYTF. Here the CDR3 DNA reads TGTGCCAGCAGTCCCCAGCACTATGGCTACACCTTC.

This clonotype was seen a handful of times. The chain links TRBV10-3 to TRBJ2-7; 8 bases map to TRBD1. The CDR3 is made up of 16 amino acids. The germline gives CDR1 ENHRY, CDR2 SYGVKD. The V gene end was trimmed by 4 bases and the J gene end by 6 bases; junction bases not matched to a gene: 14. The chain's CDR3 is CAISAGLWQGAGEQYF. The CDR3 region has the DNA TGTGCCATCAGTGCTGGACTGTGGCAGGGGGCGGGCGAGCAGTACTTC.

The CDR3, as DNA: TGTGCCTGGAGTGAACAGGCGAACACTGAAGCTTTCTTT. It yields the protein CAWSEQANTEAFF. The chain combines TRBV30 with TRBJ1-1, with a possible D match to TRBD1 (5 bases). Germline lookup yields CDR1 GTSNPN and CDR2 SVGIG (reference sequence). The CDR3 consists of 13 residues. With 1 base removed from V and 1 base from J, the gap between germline ends came to 7 bases.

This clonotype was found many times. The chain couples TRBV15 to TRBJ2-7; unclear D gene. This CDR3 is 13 amino acids long. Trimming took 1 base from V and 3 from J, leaving 7 bases between them. Germline V CDR1 and CDR2: LNHNV, YYDKDF (reference sequence). Here the CDR3 DNA reads TGTGCCACCAGCAGAGGAGCCAGCTACGAGCAGTACTTC. Protein sequence: CATSRGASYEQYF.

The V and J genes are TRBV20-1 and TRBJ1-4, with D maybe TRBD1 (6 bases). CDR3 length: 17 amino acids. The V gene's germline CDR1 is DFQATT and CDR2 SNEGSKA (reference sequence). Trimming pared 0 bases from V and 1 base from J, leaving 15 bases between. DNA of the CDR3: TGCAGTGCTAGAGATCACAACAGGGATAAAACTAATGAAAAACTGTTTTTT. Encoded protein: CSARDHNRDKTNEKLFF.

This clonotype has a handful of counts. V gene TRBV20-1 combines with J gene TRBJ2-2; a possible D gene is TRBD2 (6 bases). Germline V CDR1 and CDR2: DFQATT, SNEGSKA (reference sequence). CDR3 length equals 14 residues. Trimming pared 6 bases from V and 1 base from J, leaving 12 bases between. In DNA form, the CDR3 reads TGCAGTGCCCGATCGGGACTGAACACCGGGGAGCTGTTTTTT. Amino acids: CSARSGLNTGELFF.

This clonotype was recorded at least ten times. The chain is built from TRBV19 and TRBJ1-3; D gene unclear. V was pared by 3 bases and J by 8 bases, with 14 bases between. This CDR3 has 14 amino acids. CDR1 and CDR2 (germline): LNHDA, SQIVND (reference sequence). Here the CDR3 reads CASSIRLVTDTIYF. The DNA for the CDR3 is TGTGCCAGTAGTATCCGCCTGGTCACCGACACCATATATTTT.

The chain links TRBV2 to TRBJ2-2; 9 bases are shared with TRBD2. The V gene end was trimmed by 6 bases and the J gene end by 3 bases; junction bases not matched to a gene: 8. The V gene's germline CDR1 is SNHLY and CDR2 FYNNEI. The CDR3 has 16 residues. CDR3 protein: CASSGGRGGHTGELFF. CDR3 DNA sequence: TGTGCCAGCAGCGGAGGGCGGGGGGGCCACACCGGGGAGCTGTTTTTT.

This chain links TRBV30 with TRBJ2-7, with D uncertain. Trimming pared 1 base from V and 2 bases from J, leaving 15 bases between. Germline-derived CDR1 and CDR2 are GTSNPN and SVGIG (reference sequence). The CDR3 is made up of 15 amino acids. The DNA of the CDR3 is TGTGCCTGGAGTGAGAATGGACCAGGCGCCTACGAGCAGTACTTC. This encodes CAWSENGPGAYEQYF.

This clonotype has a count of ten or more. The rearrangement joins TRBV7-2 to TRBJ1-1, with TRBD1 matching over 7 bases. Germline-derived CDR1 and CDR2 are SGHTA and FQGNSA. The CDR3 spans 15 residues. The trim removed 4 bases at V and 4 bases at J, leaving 9 bases unmatched. In DNA form, the CDR3 reads TGTGCCAGCAGCTCCAGGGGGGGGCGAGGCACTGAAGCTTTCTTT. Residues: CASSSRGGRGTEAFF.

This clonotype occurred many times. The chain combines TRBV12-3 or TRBV12-4 with TRBJ2-7, with 7 bases fitting TRBD2. The junction had 4 bases not matched to a gene; V was cut back by 5 bases and J by 3 bases. This CDR3 is built from 13 residues. CDR3 region: CASSPWTSYEQYF. The DNA of the CDR3 is TGTGCCAGCAGTCCCTGGACTAGCTACGAGCAGTACTTC.

V gene TRBV9 combines with J gene TRBJ2-6; tentatively, D is TRBD1 (5 bases). Trimming pared 0 bases from V and 1 base from J, leaving 14 bases between. The CDR3 loop spans 18 amino acids. CDR1 and CDR2 from the germline V gene are SGDLS and YYNGEE. CDR3: CASSVGSRAISGANVLTF. In nucleotides, the CDR3 is TGTGCCAGCAGCGTAGGCTCCAGGGCCATATCTGGGGCCAACGTCCTGACTTTC.

This clonotype was seen many times. The rearrangement uses TRBV12-3 or TRBV12-4 and TRBJ1-6; D not certain. V shed 1 base and J shed 4 bases, with 5 bases lying between them. The CDR3 consists of 14 residues. The CDR3 sequence is CASSLGQYNSPLHF. CDR3 DNA sequence: TGTGCCAGCAGTTTAGGGCAGTATAATTCACCCCTCCACTTT.

This clonotype appeared a few times. The gene calls are TRBV12-3 or TRBV12-4 and TRBJ1-1; 7 nucleotides agree with TRBD1. CDR3 length equals 15 residues. Losses at the gene ends were 5 bases for V and 6 bases for J; bases not matched to a gene: 12. CDR3 in amino acids: CASSIRQGGVPEAFF. CDR3 DNA: TGTGCCAGCAGTATTCGACAGGGAGGAGTCCCTGAAGCTTTCTTT.

The table lists this clonotype with many counts. This chain links TRBV4-1 with TRBJ2-1; no reliable D call. The CDR3 is 16 residues long. Trimming removed 1 base from V and 2 bases from J, with 12 bases in between. Germline V gene lookup returns CDR1 MGHRA and CDR2 YSYEKL. The DNA of the CDR3 is TGCGCCAGCAGCCAAGGACGGGCAAGAACCTACAATGAGCAGTTCTTC. Its protein product is CASSQGRARTYNEQFF.

This clonotype was seen at least ten times. The gene calls are TRBV20-1 and TRBJ2-5, with 8 bases fitting TRBD2. V shed 0 bases, J shed 5 bases, and the junction held 17 bases outside the gene matches. The CDR3 spans 18 residues. CDR1 is DFQATT, CDR2 SNEGSKA, per germline (reference sequence). CDR3 residues: CSARDKTSAKASGETQYF. CDR3 DNA sequence: TGCAGTGCTAGAGACAAGACTAGCGCGAAGGCATCGGGGGAGACCCAGTACTTC.

This clonotype has a count of ten or more. The chain joins TRBV2 to TRBJ1-4; D ambiguous. The CDR3 covers 14 residues. Trimming removed 3 bases at V and 3 bases at J, with 8 bases between. Germline-derived CDR1 and CDR2 are SNHLY and FYNNEI. In DNA, the CDR3 is TGTGCCAGCAGTGATTGGAGGCCTAATGAAAAACTGTTTTTT. Residues: CASSDWRPNEKLFF.

There are many counts of this clonotype. This chain connects TRBV29-1 to TRBJ2-7, with D unresolved. The CDR3 extends over 11 amino acids. V lost 5 bases, J lost 3 bases, and 8 bases lay in between. Germline CDR1 is SQVTM and CDR2 is ANQGSEA. The CDR3: CSVQTHYEQYF. DNA of the CDR3: TGCAGCGTTCAGACTCACTACGAGCAGTACTTC.

About this clonotype itself: A read error is possible here, since a much larger clone lies one base away. This likely comes from a read error, as the CDR3 has no conserved phenylalanine or tryptophan at its end. The chain recombines TRBV12-3 or TRBV12-4 with TRBJ1-2; 7 positions match TRBD1. CDR3 length: 13 amino acids. Trimming cost V 3 bases and J 7 bases; bases outside gene matches: 5. CDR3 sequence reads: CASSFPSGGGYTS. CDR3 DNA: TGTGCCAGCAGTTTCCCTTCAGGGGGTGGCTACACCTCC.

There are a few counts of this clonotype. The chain couples TRBV5-1 to TRBJ1-1; a possible D gene is TRBD1 (6 bases). Trimming stripped 3 bases from V and 1 base from J, with 10 bases between. This CDR3 has 14 residues. Germline-derived CDR1 and CDR2 are SGHRS and YFSETQ. CDR3 bases: TGCGCCAGCAGCTCCGGACAGAAGAACACTGAAGCTTTCTTT. Amino acids: CASSSGQKNTEAFF.

The table lists this clonotype with a few counts. This chain links TRBV11-2 with TRBJ2-1, with D possibly being TRBD2 (6 bases). V was trimmed by 5 bases and J by 8 bases, leaving 13 bases between them. CDR1 and CDR2 from the germline V gene are SGHAT and FQNNGV. The CDR3 extends over 13 amino acids. The CDR3 nucleotides read TGTGCCAGCAGCGGCCGACTAGTCCATGAGCAGTTCTTC. This gives the protein CASSGRLVHEQFF.

There are many counts of this clonotype. V usage is TRBV7-8 and J usage is TRBJ1-5; TRBD1 is a possible D gene (5 bases). The germline V gene has CDR1 SGHVS and CDR2 FQNEAQ. This CDR3 comprises 14 residues. V was pared by 3 bases and J by 7 bases, with 13 bases between. CDR3 nucleotides: TGTGCCAGCAGCTTCTTCAGGGCGAAGCAGCCCCAGCATTTT. It specifies CASSFFRAKQPQHF.

The table lists this clonotype with a few counts. The V gene is TRBV2, the J gene TRBJ1-6; unclear D gene. This CDR3 contains 13 residues. In germline, CDR1 is SNHLY, CDR2 FYNNEI. The CDR3 spells CAGRGGYNSPLHF. CDR3 coding DNA: TGTGCGGGTCGCGGAGGCTATAATTCACCCCTCCACTTT.

With regard to this clonotype: Possible read error: a much larger clone is one base away. The conserved final phenylalanine or tryptophan is absent from the CDR3, which likely points to a read error. The gene calls are TRBV20-1 and TRBJ1-2; D may be TRBD1 (5 bases). This CDR3 is 13 amino acids long. Trimming shortened V by 0 bases and J by 5 bases, and 10 bases separated the two germline ends. CDR1 is DFQATT and CDR2 is SNEGSKA in the germline V gene (reference sequence). The CDR3 here is CSARDRVSYGYTL. CDR3 nucleotide sequence: TGCAGTGCTAGAGACAGGGTTTCTTATGGCTACACCCTC.

V is TRBV11-2 and J is TRBJ2-5; maybe TRBD1 (5 bases). CDR1 SGHAT and CDR2 FQNNGV come from the germline V gene. V shed 3 bases and J shed 2 bases, with 10 bases lying between them. CDR3 length: 14 residues. The CDR3 DNA follows: TGTGCCAGCAGCTTCACGACAGTGCAAGAGACCCAGTACTTC. Residues: CASSFTTVQETQYF.

This clonotype came up once. This sequence joins TRBV7-9 and TRBJ2-5; TRBD1 aligns across 10 bases. The CDR3 extends over 15 amino acids. V dropped 4 bases and J dropped 4; count of bases not matched to a gene: 6. Germline CDR1 is SEHNR and CDR2 is FQNEAQ (reference sequence). DNA for the CDR3: TGTGCCAGCAGCTCAAGACAGGGGGCAGGAGAGACCCAGTACTTC. Translated: CASSSRQGAGETQYF.

This clonotype was observed a few times. The chain couples TRBV3-1 to TRBJ1-1; D is unresolved. The CDR3 sequence is 14 residues long. CDR1 is LGHDT and CDR2 is YNNKEL in the germline V gene (reference sequence). Deletions cut 1 base from V and 4 bases from J, with 10 bases between. In DNA form, the CDR3 reads TGTGCCAGCAGCCAAGTACTGGGTTCCACTGAAGCTTTCTTT. It codes for CASSQVLGSTEAFF. Full variable domain (remainder filled in from reference TRBV3-1 and TRBJ1-1): DTAVSQTPKYLVTQMGNDKSIKCEQNLGHDTMYWYKQDSKKFLKIMFSYNNKELIINETVPNRFSPKSPDKAHLNLHINSLELGDSAVYFCASSQVLGSTEAFFGQGTRLTVV.

This clonotype was seen repeatedly, ten times or more. V usage is TRBV15 and J usage is TRBJ2-7; no clear D. Germline CDR1 is LNHNV and CDR2 is YYDKDF (reference sequence). Deletions cut 0 bases from V and 2 bases from J, with 8 bases between. CDR3 length equals 14 residues. CDR3 amino acids: CATSREAPAYEQYF. The DNA for the CDR3 is TGTGCCACCAGCAGAGAGGCCCCCGCCTACGAGCAGTACTTC.